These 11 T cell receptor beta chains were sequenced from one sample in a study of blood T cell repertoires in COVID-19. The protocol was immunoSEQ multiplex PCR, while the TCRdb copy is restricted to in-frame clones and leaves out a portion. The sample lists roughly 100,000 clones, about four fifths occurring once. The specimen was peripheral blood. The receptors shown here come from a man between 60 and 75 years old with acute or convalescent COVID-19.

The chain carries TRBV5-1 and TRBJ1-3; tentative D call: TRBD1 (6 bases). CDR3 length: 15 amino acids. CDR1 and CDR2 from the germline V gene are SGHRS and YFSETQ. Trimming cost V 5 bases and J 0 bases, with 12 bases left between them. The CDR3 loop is CASSPTGTSGNTIYF. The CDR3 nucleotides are TGCGCCAGCAGTCCAACAGGGACCTCTGGAAACACCATATATTTT. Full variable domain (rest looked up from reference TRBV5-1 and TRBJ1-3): KAGVTQTPRYLIKTRGQQVTLSCSPISGHRSVSWYQQTPGQGLQFLFEYFSETQRNKGNFPGRFSGRQFSNSRSEMNVSTLELGDSALYLCASSPTGTSGNTIYFGEGSWLTVV.

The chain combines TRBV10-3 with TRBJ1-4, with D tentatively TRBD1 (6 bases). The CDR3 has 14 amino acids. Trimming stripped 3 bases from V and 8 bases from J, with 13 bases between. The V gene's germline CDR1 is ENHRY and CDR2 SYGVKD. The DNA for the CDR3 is TGTGCCATCAGTGATACGGGGAGGGGGGAAAAACTGTTTTTT. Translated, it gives CAISDTGRGEKLFF.

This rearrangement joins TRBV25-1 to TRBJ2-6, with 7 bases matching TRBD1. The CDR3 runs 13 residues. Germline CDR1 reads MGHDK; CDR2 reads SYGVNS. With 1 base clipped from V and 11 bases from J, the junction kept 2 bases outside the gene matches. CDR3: CASSESGTDVLTF. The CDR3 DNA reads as TGTGCCAGCAGTGAATCCGGGACAGACGTCCTGACTTTC.

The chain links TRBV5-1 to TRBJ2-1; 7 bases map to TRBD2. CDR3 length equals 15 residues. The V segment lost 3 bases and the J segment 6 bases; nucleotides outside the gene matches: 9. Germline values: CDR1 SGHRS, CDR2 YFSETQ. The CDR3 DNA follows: TGCGCCAGCAGCTCGGGACTAAGGAATGTCAATGAGCAGTTCTTC. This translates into CASSSGLRNVNEQFF. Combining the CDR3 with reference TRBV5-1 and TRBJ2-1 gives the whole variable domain KAGVTQTPRYLIKTRGQQVTLSCSPISGHRSVSWYQQTPGQGLQFLFEYFSETQRNKGNFPGRFSGRQFSNSRSEMNVSTLELGDSALYLCASSSGLRNVNEQFFGPGTRLTVL.

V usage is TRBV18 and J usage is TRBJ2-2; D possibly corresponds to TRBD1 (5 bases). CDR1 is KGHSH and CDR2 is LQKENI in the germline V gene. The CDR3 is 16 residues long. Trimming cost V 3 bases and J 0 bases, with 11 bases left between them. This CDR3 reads CASSPGHPPNTGELFF. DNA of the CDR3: TGTGCCAGCTCACCGGGGCATCCTCCGAACACCGGGGAGCTGTTTTTT.

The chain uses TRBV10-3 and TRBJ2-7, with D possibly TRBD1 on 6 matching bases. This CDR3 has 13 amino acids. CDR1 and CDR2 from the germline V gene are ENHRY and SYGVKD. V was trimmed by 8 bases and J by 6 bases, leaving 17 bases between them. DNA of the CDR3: TGTGCCATCCGCAATTCTACAGGGTCCGAGCAGTACGTC. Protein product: CAIRNSTGSEQYV.

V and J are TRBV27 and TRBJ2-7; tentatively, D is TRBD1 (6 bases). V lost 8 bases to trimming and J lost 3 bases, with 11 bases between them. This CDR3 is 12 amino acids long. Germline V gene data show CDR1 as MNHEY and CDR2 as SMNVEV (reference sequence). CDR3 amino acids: CASGMDSYEQYV. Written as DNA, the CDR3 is TGTGCCAGCGGGATGGACAGCTACGAGCAGTACGTC.

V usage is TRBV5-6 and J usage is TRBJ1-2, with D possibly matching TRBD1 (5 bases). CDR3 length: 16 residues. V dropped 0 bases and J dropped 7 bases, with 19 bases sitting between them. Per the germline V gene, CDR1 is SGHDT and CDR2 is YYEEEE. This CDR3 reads CASSLDLPGAGGGYTF. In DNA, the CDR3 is TGTGCCAGCAGCTTGGACCTCCCGGGAGCGGGGGGTGGCTACACCTTC.

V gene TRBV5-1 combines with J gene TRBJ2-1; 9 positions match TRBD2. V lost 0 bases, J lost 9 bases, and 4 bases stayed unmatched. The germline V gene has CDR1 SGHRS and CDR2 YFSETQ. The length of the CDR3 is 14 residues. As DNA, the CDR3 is TGCGCCAGCAGCTTGGTTAGCGGGAGAGGTGAGCAGTTCTTC. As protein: CASSLVSGRGEQFF.

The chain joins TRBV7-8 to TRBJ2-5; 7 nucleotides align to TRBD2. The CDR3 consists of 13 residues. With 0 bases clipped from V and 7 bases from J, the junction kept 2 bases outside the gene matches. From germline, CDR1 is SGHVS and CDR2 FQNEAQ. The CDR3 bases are TGTGCCAGCAGCTTAGCGAGGGAGGGGACCCAGTACTTC. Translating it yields CASSLAREGTQYF. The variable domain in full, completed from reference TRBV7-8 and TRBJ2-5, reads GAGVSQSPRYKVAKRGQDVALRCDPISGHVSLFWYQQALGQGPEFLTYFQNEAQLDKSGLPSDRFFAERPEGSVSTLKIQRTQQEDSAVYLCASSLAREGTQYFGPGTRLLVL.

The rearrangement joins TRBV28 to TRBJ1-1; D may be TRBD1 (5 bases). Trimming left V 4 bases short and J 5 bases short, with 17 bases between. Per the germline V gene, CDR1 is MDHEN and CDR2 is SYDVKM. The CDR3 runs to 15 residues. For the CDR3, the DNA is TGTGCCAGCAGTTCCAACCTATTTCGGGGGACTGAAGCTTTCTTT. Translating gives CASSSNLFRGTEAFF.